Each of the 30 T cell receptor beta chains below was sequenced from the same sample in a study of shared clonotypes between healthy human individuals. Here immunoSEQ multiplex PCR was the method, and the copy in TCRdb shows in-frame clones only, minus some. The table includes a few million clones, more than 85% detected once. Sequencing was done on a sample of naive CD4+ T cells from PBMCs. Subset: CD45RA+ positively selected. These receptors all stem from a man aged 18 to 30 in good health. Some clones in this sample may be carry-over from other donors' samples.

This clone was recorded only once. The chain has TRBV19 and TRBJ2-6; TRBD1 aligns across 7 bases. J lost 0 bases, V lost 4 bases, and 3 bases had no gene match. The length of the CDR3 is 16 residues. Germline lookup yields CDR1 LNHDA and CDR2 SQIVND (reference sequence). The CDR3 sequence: CASSKQGTSGANVLTF. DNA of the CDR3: TGTGCCAGTAGTAAACAGGGGACCTCTGGGGCCAACGTCCTGACTTTC. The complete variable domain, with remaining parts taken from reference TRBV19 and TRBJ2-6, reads DGGITQSPKYLFRKEGQNVTLSCEQNLNHDAMYWYRQDPGQGLRLIYYSQIVNDFQKGDIAEGYSVSREKKESFPLTVTSAQKNPTAFYLCASSKQGTSGANVLTFGAGSRLTVL.

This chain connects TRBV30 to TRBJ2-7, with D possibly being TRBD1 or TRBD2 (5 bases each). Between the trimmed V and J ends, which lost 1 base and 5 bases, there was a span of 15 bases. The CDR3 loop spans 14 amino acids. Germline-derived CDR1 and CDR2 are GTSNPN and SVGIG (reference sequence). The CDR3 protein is CAWSEERLGHEQYF. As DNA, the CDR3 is TGTGCCTGGAGTGAAGAGCGGTTGGGGCACGAGCAGTACTTC.

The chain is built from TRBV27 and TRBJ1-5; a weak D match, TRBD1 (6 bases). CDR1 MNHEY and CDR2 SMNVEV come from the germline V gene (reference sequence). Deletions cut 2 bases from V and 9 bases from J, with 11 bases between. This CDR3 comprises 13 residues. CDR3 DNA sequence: TGTGCCAGCAGTTTAAACAGGGATGGGCCCCAGCATTTT. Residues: CASSLNRDGPQHF.

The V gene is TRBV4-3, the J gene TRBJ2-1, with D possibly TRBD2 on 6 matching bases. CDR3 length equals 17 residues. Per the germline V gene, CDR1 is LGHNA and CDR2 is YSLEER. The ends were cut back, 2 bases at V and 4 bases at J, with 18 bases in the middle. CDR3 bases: TGCGCCAGCAGCCAATTTTGGGCTAGCGAACTATACAATGAGCAGTTCTTC. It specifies CASSQFWASELYNEQFF.

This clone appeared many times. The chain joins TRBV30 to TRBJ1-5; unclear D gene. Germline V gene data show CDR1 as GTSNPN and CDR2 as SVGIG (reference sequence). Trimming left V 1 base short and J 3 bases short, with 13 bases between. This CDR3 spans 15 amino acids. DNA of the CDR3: TGTGCCTGGAGTGCTCGTGGCCTTTACAATCAGCCCCAGCATTTT. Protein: CAWSARGLYNQPQHF.

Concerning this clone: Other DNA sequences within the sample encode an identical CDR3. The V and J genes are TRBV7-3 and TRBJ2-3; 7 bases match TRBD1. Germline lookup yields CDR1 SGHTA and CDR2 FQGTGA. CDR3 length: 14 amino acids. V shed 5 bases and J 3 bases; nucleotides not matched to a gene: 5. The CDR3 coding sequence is TGTGCCAGCAGCAGACAGGGCGGGACAGATACGCAGTATTTT. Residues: CASSRQGGTDTQYF.

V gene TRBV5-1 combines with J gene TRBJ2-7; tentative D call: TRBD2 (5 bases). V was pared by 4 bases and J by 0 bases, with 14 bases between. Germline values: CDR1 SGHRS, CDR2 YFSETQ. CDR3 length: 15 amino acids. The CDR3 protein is CASSLPPGSSYEQYF. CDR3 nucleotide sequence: TGCGCCAGCAGCCTTCCACCGGGATCCTCCTACGAGCAGTACTTC.

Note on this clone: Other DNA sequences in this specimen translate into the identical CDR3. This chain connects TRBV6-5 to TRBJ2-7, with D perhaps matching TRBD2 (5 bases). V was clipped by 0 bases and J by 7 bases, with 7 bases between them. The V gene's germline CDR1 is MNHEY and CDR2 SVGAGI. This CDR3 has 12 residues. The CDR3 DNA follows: TGTGCCAGCAGTTACTCGACGGGGGAGCAGTACTTC. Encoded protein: CASSYSTGEQYF.

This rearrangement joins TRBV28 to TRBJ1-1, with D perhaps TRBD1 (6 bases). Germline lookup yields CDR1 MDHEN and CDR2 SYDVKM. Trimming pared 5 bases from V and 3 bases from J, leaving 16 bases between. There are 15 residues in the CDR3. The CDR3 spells CASSALGAGDTEAFF. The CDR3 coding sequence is TGTGCCAGCAGTGCTTTGGGGGCCGGGGACACTGAAGCTTTCTTT.

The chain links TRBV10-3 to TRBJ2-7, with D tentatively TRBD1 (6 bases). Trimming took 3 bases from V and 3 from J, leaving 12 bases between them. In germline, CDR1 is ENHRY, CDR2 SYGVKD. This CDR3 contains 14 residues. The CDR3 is CAISEGGKGYEQYF. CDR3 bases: TGTGCCATCAGTGAAGGGGGTAAGGGCTACGAGCAGTACTTC.

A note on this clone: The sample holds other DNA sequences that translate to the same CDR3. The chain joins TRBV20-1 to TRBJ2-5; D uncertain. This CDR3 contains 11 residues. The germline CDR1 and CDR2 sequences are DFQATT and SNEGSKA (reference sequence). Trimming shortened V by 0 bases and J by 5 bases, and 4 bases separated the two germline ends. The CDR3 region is CSARDVETQYF. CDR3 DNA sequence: TGCAGTGCTAGAGATGTGGAGACCCAGTACTTC.

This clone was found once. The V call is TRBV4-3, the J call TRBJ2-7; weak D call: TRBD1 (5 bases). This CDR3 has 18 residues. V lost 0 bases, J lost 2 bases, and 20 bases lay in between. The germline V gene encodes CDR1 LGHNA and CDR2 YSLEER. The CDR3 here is CASSQDRGLPGRAYEQYF. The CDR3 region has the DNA TGCGCCAGCAGCCAAGATCGCGGCCTTCCGGGCAGGGCCTACGAGCAGTACTTC.

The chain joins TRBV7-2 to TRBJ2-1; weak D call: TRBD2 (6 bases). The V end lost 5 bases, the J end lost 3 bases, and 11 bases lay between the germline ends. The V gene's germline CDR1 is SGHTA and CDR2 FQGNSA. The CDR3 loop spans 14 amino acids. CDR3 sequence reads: CASSVSGSYNEQFF. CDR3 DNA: TGTGCCAGCAGCGTATCCGGGAGCTACAATGAGCAGTTCTTC.

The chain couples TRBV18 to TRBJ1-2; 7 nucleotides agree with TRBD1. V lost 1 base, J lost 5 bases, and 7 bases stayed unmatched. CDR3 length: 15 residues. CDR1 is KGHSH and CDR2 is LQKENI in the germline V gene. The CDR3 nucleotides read TGTGCCAGCTCACCACAGGGACTGGGACAGTATGGCTACACCTTC. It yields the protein CASSPQGLGQYGYTF.

The CDR3 region is CASSFSGISYNEQFF. The CDR3 bases are TGCGCCAGCAGCTTTAGCGGGATCTCCTACAATGAGCAGTTCTTC. The chain carries TRBV5-1 and TRBJ2-1, with 8 bases fitting TRBD2. V was pared by 2 bases and J by 0 bases, with 1 base of the junction left unmatched. The germline V gene encodes CDR1 SGHRS and CDR2 YFSETQ. There are 15 residues in the CDR3.

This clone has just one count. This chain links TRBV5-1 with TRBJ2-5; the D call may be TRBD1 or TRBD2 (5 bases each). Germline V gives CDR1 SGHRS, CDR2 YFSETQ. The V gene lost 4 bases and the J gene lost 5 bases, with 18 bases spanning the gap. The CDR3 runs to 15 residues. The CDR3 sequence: CASSGTGGQAETQYF. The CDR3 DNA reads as TGCGCCAGCAGCGGGACGGGCGGGCAGGCGGAGACCCAGTACTTC.

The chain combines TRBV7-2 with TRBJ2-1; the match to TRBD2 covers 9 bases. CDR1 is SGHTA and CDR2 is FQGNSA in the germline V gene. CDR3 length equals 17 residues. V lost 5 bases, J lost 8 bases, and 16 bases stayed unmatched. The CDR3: CASSPPGSGRLVHEQFF. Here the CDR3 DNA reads TGTGCCAGCAGCCCTCCTGGGAGCGGGAGGCTAGTCCATGAGCAGTTCTTC.

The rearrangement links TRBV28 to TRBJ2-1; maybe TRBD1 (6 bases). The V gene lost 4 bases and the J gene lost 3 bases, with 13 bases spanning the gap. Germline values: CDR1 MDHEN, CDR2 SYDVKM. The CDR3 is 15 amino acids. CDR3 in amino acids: CASSSPRRGYNEQFF. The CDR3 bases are TGTGCCAGCAGTTCCCCCCGCAGGGGCTACAATGAGCAGTTCTTC. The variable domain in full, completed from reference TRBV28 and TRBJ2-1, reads DVKVTQSSRYLVKRTGEKVFLECVQDMDHENMFWYRQDPGLGLRLIYFSYDVKMKEKGDIPEGYSVSREKKERFSLILESASTNQTSMYLCASSSPRRGYNEQFFGPGTRLTVL.

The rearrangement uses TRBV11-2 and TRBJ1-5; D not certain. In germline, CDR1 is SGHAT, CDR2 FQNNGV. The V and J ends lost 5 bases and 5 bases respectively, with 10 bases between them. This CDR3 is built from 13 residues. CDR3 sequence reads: CASSPGLDQPQHF. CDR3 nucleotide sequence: TGTGCCAGCAGCCCCGGGCTAGATCAGCCCCAGCATTTT.

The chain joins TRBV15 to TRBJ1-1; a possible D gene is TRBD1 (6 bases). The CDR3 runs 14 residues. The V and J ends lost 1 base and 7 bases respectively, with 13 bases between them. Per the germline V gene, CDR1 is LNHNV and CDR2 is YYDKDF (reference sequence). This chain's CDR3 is CATSRGSSGVEAFF. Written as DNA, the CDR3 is TGTGCCACCAGCAGAGGATCCTCAGGGGTTGAAGCTTTCTTT.

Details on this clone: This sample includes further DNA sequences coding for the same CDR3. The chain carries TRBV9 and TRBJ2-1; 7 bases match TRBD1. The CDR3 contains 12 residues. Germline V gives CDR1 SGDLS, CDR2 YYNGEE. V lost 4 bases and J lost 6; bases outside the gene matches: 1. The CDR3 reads CASSRQGNEQFF. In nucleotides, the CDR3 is TGTGCCAGCAGCAGACAGGGCAATGAGCAGTTCTTC.

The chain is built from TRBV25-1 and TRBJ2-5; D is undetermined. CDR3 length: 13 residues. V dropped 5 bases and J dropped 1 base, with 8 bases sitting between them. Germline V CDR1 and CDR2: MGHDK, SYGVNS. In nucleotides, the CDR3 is TGTGCCAGCAGTACTCGGGTCCAAGAGACCCAGTACTTC. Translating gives CASSTRVQETQYF.

The DNA for the CDR3 is TGCGCCAGCAGCCGATTTGGCCAAACCGGAGATACAGGCGGTCAGCCCCAGCATTTT. This encodes CASSRFGQTGDTGGQPQHF. The chain recombines TRBV4-1 with TRBJ1-5, with D possibly matching TRBD1 (5 bases). Deletions cut 4 bases from V and 6 bases from J, with 28 bases between. Per germline, CDR1 MGHRA and CDR2 YSYEKL. The CDR3 is 19 residues long.

CDR3 DNA sequence: TGTGCCAGCAGGGCCGACAGTAACTATGGCTACACCTTC. Amino acids: CASRADSNYGYTF. The chain has TRBV2 and TRBJ1-2, with D possibly being TRBD1 (5 bases). CDR3 length equals 13 residues. CDR1 and CDR2 (germline): SNHLY, FYNNEI. V lost 6 bases and J lost 1, with 9 bases in between. Variable domain in full (rest from reference TRBV2 and TRBJ1-2): EPEVTQTPSHQVTQMGQEVILRCVPISNHLYFYWYRQILGQKVEFLVSFYNNEISEKSEIFDDQFSVERPDGSNFTLKIRSTKLEDSAMYFCASRADSNYGYTFGSGTRLTVV.

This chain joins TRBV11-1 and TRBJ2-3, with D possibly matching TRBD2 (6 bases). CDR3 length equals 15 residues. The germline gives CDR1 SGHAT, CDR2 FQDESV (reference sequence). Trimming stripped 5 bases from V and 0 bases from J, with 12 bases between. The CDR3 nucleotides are TGTGCCAGCAGCCCCGTGGGGGGAAGCACAGATACGCAGTATTTT. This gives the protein CASSPVGGSTDTQYF.

CDR3 in amino acids: CASSPRRGAEQYF. The CDR3 DNA reads as TGTGCCAGCAGCCCCCGTCGCGGGGCCGAGCAGTACTTC. The gene calls are TRBV7-2 and TRBJ2-7; D possibly corresponds to TRBD2 (6 bases). This CDR3 comprises 13 residues. Germline CDR1 and CDR2: SGHTA and FQGNSA. V gave up 5 bases and J gave up 6 bases, with 14 bases separating them.

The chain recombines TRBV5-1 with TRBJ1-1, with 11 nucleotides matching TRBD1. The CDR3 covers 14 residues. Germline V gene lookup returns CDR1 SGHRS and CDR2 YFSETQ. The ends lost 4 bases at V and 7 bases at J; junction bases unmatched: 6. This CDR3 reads CASSLGTGGGEAFF. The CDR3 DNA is TGCGCCAGCAGCCTAGGGACAGGGGGAGGTGAAGCTTTCTTT.

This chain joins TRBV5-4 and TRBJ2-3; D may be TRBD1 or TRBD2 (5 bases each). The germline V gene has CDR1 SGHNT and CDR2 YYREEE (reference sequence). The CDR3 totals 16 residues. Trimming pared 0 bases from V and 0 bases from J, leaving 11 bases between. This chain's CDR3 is CASSLAVGRSTDTQYF. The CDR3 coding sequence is TGTGCCAGCAGCTTGGCCGTGGGACGAAGCACAGATACGCAGTATTTT.

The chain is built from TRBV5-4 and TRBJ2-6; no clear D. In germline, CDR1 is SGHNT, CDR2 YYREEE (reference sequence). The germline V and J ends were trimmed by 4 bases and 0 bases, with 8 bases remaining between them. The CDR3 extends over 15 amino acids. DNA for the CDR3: TGTGCCAGCAGCACCGGAATCTCTGGGGCCAACGTCCTGACTTTC. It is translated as CASSTGISGANVLTF. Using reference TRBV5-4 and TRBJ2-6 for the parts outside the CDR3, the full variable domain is ETGVTQSPTHLIKTRGQQVTLRCSSQSGHNTVSWYQQALGQGPQFIFQYYREEENGRGNFPPRFSGLQFPNYSSELNVNALELDDSALYLCASSTGISGANVLTFGAGSRLTVL.

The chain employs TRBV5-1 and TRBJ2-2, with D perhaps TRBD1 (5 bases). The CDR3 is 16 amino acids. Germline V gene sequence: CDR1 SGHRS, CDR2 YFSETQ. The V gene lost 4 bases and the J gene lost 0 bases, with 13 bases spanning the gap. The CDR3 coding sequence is TGCGCCAGCAGCCAGGGCCCCGGCGCGAACACCGGGGAGCTGTTTTTT. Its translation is CASSQGPGANTGELFF.